The next 30 T cell receptor beta chains were all read from a single sample in a study of diagnostic markers for celiac disease. TCRdb re-called the reads; every CDR3 protein appears as one record, without DNA. Its table lists 1,000 to 1,500 distinct CDR3 sequences. Material: either unsorted cells or a sorted T cell fraction (not recorded which). Receptor source: a human donor. This table probably holds off-target reads from a library built for another chain.

The chain carries TRBV5-1 and TRBJ2-3. CDR1 is SGHRS, CDR2 YFSETQ, per germline. The CDR3 loop spans 14 amino acids. Here the CDR3 reads CASSSGQGTDTQYF. The whole variable domain, remainder taken from reference TRBV5-1 and TRBJ2-3, is KAGVTQTPRYLIKTRGQQVTLSCSPISGHRSVSWYQQTPGQGLQFLFEYFSETQRNKGNFPGRFSGRQFSNSRSEMNVSTLELGDSALYLCASSSGQGTDTQYFGPGTRLTVL.

This chain connects TRBV28 to TRBJ2-3. Germline assignment: CDR1 MDHEN and CDR2 SYDVKM. CDR3 size: 15 residues. This CDR3 reads CASSLGGSSTDTQYF.

The chain combines TRBV7-2 with TRBJ1-6; the D call of TRBD1 rests on TCRdb alone, since no DNA is present to check it. The V gene's germline CDR1 is SGHTA and CDR2 FQGNSA. The CDR3 loop spans 16 amino acids. The CDR3 reads CASSSGTGTYNSPLHF.

This clonotype is classed as medium-sized by frequency. The genes are TRBV3-1 and TRBJ2-1; as DNA is missing, the TRBD1 call by TCRdb cannot be tested. Germline V gene data show CDR1 as LGHDT and CDR2 as YNNKEL (reference sequence). This CDR3 region has 15 residues. The chain's CDR3 is CASSRDRGMYNEQFF.

This chain joins TRBV5-1 and TRBJ1-1; absent DNA, TCRdb's TRBD1 call cannot be checked. Germline V gene sequence: CDR1 SGHRS, CDR2 YFSETQ. This CDR3 is built from 13 residues. This CDR3 is CASSWVGQTEAFF.

The chain has TRBV5-1 and TRBJ1-1; the D call of TRBD1 rests on TCRdb alone, since no DNA is present to check it. The CDR3 is made up of 17 amino acids. Germline lookup yields CDR1 SGHRS and CDR2 YFSETQ. The chain's CDR3 is CASSLDRGGGVNTEAFF.

This clonotype is labeled medium-sized based on frequency. This chain uses TRBV27 with TRBJ1-2; TCRdb reports TRBD1, a call that lacks DNA to check it against. This CDR3 contains 17 residues. The V gene's germline CDR1 is MNHEY and CDR2 SMNVEV (reference sequence). CDR3 amino acids: CASSFLGIGKGGDGYTF.

The chain links TRBV25-1 to TRBJ2-5; TCRdb lists TRBD2, though no DNA is available to test this call. This CDR3 spans 14 amino acids. Per germline, CDR1 MGHDK and CDR2 SYGVNS. The CDR3 loop reads CASSDLSGRETQYF.

In terms of frequency, this clonotype is medium-sized (0.01 to 0.1%). The chain combines TRBV10-3 with TRBJ1-1; TCRdb picks TRBD1, but there is no DNA to check that call. The germline V gene encodes CDR1 ENHRY and CDR2 SYGVKD. The CDR3 has 14 amino acids. CDR3 protein: CAISERTGLAEAFF.

V usage is TRBV6-2 or TRBV6-3 and J usage is TRBJ2-5; the D call from TCRdb, TRBD2, cannot be confirmed without DNA. In germline, CDR1 is MNHEY, CDR2 SVGEGT. There are 14 residues in the CDR3. CDR3 in amino acids: CASSSRTRGETQYF.

This clonotype ranks as medium-sized in terms of frequency. This chain connects TRBV7-2 to TRBJ2-3. CDR3 length: 13 residues. CDR1 and CDR2 (germline): SGHTA, FQGNSA. The CDR3: CASTPLGTDTQYF.

This clonotype is called large based on its frequency. The chain recombines TRBV4-2 with TRBJ2-3; the TCRdb D gene call, TRBD1, has no DNA to confirm it. The CDR3 spans 15 residues. Germline CDR1 and CDR2: LGHNA and YNFKEQ. This CDR3 is CASSQIGQGTDTQYF.

This sequence joins TRBV20-1 and TRBJ2-1; TCRdb returns TRBD1, unconfirmable since there is no DNA. Germline lookup yields CDR1 DFQATT and CDR2 SNEGSKA (reference sequence). The CDR3 totals 14 residues. This CDR3 is CSARDNGQGAGQFF.

This clonotype is identified as large from frequency. This chain links TRBV29-1 with TRBJ1-1. This CDR3 is 12 amino acids long. Germline V CDR1 and CDR2: SQVTM, ANQGSEA. CDR3 region: CSVTRSDTEAFF.

The rearrangement links TRBV4-3 to TRBJ2-1; TCRdb's D gene call, TRBD2, goes unchecked for lack of DNA. Germline V gives CDR1 LGHNA, CDR2 YSLEER. The CDR3 loop spans 19 amino acids. The CDR3 region is CASSQDSSGRAFFYNEQFF.

This sequence joins TRBV10-3 and TRBJ2-5; TCRdb's D gene call, TRBD2, goes unchecked for lack of DNA. CDR1 is ENHRY, CDR2 SYGVKD, per germline. The CDR3 extends over 13 amino acids. CDR3: CATSSGLQETQYF.

The chain carries TRBV15 and TRBJ1-4. The CDR3 runs 13 residues. Germline V lookup: CDR1 LNHNV, CDR2 YYDKDF (reference sequence). The CDR3 reads CATSRGTNEKLFF.

The chain recombines TRBV20-1 with TRBJ2-7. CDR3 length: 12 amino acids. CDR1 and CDR2 from the germline V gene are DFQATT and SNEGSKA (reference sequence). This chain's CDR3 is CSARVRNYEQYF.

The rearrangement uses TRBV3-1 and TRBJ2-2. The germline V gene has CDR1 LGHDT and CDR2 YNNKEL (reference sequence). There are 13 residues in the CDR3. CDR3: CASSLLATGELFF.

This clonotype is labeled medium-sized based on frequency. The rearrangement joins TRBV7-8 to TRBJ2-2; the D call from TCRdb, TRBD2, cannot be confirmed without DNA. The CDR3 extends over 14 amino acids. The germline V gene encodes CDR1 SGHVS and CDR2 FQNEAQ. This chain's CDR3 is CASSPREGAGELFF. Full variable domain (outside the CDR3, taken from reference TRBV7-8 and TRBJ2-2): GAGVSQSPRYKVAKRGQDVALRCDPISGHVSLFWYQQALGQGPEFLTYFQNEAQLDKSGLPSDRFFAERPEGSVSTLKIQRTQQEDSAVYLCASSPREGAGELFFGEGSRLTVL.

The rearrangement uses TRBV29-1 and TRBJ2-7; the D call from TCRdb, TRBD2, cannot be confirmed without DNA. CDR1 is SQVTM, CDR2 ANQGSEA, per germline. CDR3 length: 14 amino acids. The CDR3 protein is CSVVRAGVGYEQYF.

V usage is TRBV20-1 and J usage is TRBJ2-1; TCRdb gives TRBD2 as the D gene, but with no DNA this cannot be confirmed. This CDR3 has 16 residues. CDR1 is DFQATT, CDR2 SNEGSKA, per germline (reference sequence). CDR3: CSAVIPGLAGGNEQFF.

This clonotype is identified as large from frequency. This chain links TRBV12-3 or TRBV12-4 with TRBJ2-2. The CDR3 is made up of 14 amino acids. The CDR3: CASSLQLNTGELFF.

V is TRBV20-1 and J is TRBJ2-1; the TCRdb D gene call, TRBD1, has no DNA to confirm it. Germline lookup yields CDR1 DFQATT and CDR2 SNEGSKA (reference sequence). This CDR3 has 14 residues. Here the CDR3 reads CSAIRQGGVNEQFF.

Judged by frequency, this clonotype is medium-sized. J is TRBJ2-5 and V is TRBV7-2. CDR1 SGHTA and CDR2 FQGNSA come from the germline V gene. The CDR3 covers 13 residues. The CDR3: CASSLVGSETQYF.

The chain links TRBV4-2 to TRBJ2-2; TCRdb proposes TRBD1, but this gene call is untestable without DNA. CDR1 is LGHNA and CDR2 is YNFKEQ in the germline V gene. This CDR3 comprises 15 residues. CDR3 sequence reads: CASSQDRRGAGELFF.

The J gene is TRBJ2-5, the V gene TRBV20-1; TCRdb returns TRBD2, unconfirmable since there is no DNA. This CDR3 has 11 amino acids. The germline V gene encodes CDR1 DFQATT and CDR2 SNEGSKA (reference sequence). The CDR3: CSALPQETQYF.

The chain carries TRBV19 and TRBJ2-2; TCRdb outputs TRBD1, but without DNA this stays unchecked. This CDR3 spans 13 amino acids. In germline, CDR1 is LNHDA, CDR2 SQIVND (reference sequence). The CDR3 here is CASSGTGAGELFF.

Measured by frequency, this clonotype is medium-sized. The chain combines TRBV28 with TRBJ1-2. Germline V gene sequence: CDR1 MDHEN, CDR2 SYDVKM. The CDR3 spans 14 residues. The CDR3 is CASSLKVFIGGYTF.

According to its frequency, this clonotype is medium-sized. The V call is TRBV20-1, the J call TRBJ2-5; without DNA, the TCRdb call of TRBD2 cannot be checked. Germline V gene sequence: CDR1 DFQATT, CDR2 SNEGSKA (reference sequence). This CDR3 spans 15 amino acids. The CDR3 reads CSALGLAGVQETQYF.